This paragraph covers one T cell receptor (beta chain) sequence. Its specific antigen is unknown. The input lacks base qualities; no much larger clone sits a single base away. The sample comes from a study of response to subunit inactivated influenza vaccine (dated by TCRdb to between 2018 and 2020). With respect to the entire study: Deep quantitative T cell receptor repertoire profiling was used in the study to track responses to a trivalent subunit inactivated influenza vaccine.

Beyond this particular receptor, the publication reports: According to the authors, only a limited number of new T cells may be recruited by each seasonal influenza vaccination.

V is trimmed back by 3 bases and J by 1 base, and the junction contains 14 bases that no gene match accounts for. From cysteine to phenylalanine, the CDR3 is 18 amino acids long. Just CDR3 DNA is preserved here, 54 bases in frame from base 1. CDR1 MGHDK and CDR2 SYGVNS are derived from the germline V gene. Library method: RT-PCR. Sequencing instrument: Illumina HiSeq 2500. TCRdb trimmed the raw reads at Q25, called clones with MiXCR and kept productive beta chains. CDR3 protein sequences are deduplicated, and each keeps its most common genes and DNA. This sample comprises about 800,000 distinct CDR3 sequences, 21% of them detected only once. The top ten clonotypes cover 10% to 13% of the sample.

The sequence came from a man aged 50-60 years who received an inactivated influenza vaccine. Donor details come from another sample of the same person, matched by shared clones. The rearranged chain carries TRBV25-1 and TRBJ2-5, and TRBD2 aligns with 7 junction nucleotides. This sample comprised PBMCs from blood, obtained 5 to 6 days after vaccination. The CDR3 corresponds to CASSDGPQGAGSQETQYF. The nucleotides read TGTGCCAGCAGTGATGGGCCGCAGGGAGCGGGGTCCCAAGAGACCCAGTACTTC. The full variable domain, completed from the reference TRBV25-1 and TRBJ2-5 proteins outside the CDR3, reads EADIYQTPRYLVIGTGKKITLECSQTMGHDKMYWYQQDPGMELHLIHYSYGVNSTEKGDLSSESTVSRIRTEHFPLTLESARPSHTSQYLCASSDGPQGAGSQETQYFGPGTRLLVL.